A single T cell receptor beta chain is shown here with its context. The antigen remains unidentified. Researchers reported that TCR beta cDNA libraries carried unique molecular identifiers. With roughly 1 to 11 million T cells as the source, hundreds of thousands of cDNA molecules resulted. TCRdb used MiXCR to reprocess the PCR reads, holding one entry per CDR3 protein. Counted here are 350,000 to 500,000 distinct CDR3 sequences, roughly 38% occurring once; the ten biggest clones make up around 8%. The sample originates from a study of post-analysis software for immune sequencing data. Study as a whole: Patients had relapsing-remitting, secondary progressive or progressive-relapsing multiple sclerosis; some lacked subtype.

Findings and caveats of the study: Compared against controls, patients with multiple sclerosis displayed significantly lower normalized Chao1 diversity. Clustering by F measure revealed strong co-clustering among samples prepared together in one batch.

Sample: blood. This clonotype originated in a girl aged 2-10 years with multiple sclerosis.

The CDR3 bases are TGTGCCAGCAGCGTAGATGGGGGGACATACAATGAGCAGTTCTTC. Protein: CASSVDGGTYNEQFF. The gene calls are TRBV9 and TRBJ2-1; the D gene could be TRBD1 or TRBD2 (6 bases each). From germline, CDR1 is SGDLS and CDR2 YYNGEE. Trimming removed 0 bases at V and 4 bases at J, with 11 bases between. The length of the CDR3 is 15 residues.